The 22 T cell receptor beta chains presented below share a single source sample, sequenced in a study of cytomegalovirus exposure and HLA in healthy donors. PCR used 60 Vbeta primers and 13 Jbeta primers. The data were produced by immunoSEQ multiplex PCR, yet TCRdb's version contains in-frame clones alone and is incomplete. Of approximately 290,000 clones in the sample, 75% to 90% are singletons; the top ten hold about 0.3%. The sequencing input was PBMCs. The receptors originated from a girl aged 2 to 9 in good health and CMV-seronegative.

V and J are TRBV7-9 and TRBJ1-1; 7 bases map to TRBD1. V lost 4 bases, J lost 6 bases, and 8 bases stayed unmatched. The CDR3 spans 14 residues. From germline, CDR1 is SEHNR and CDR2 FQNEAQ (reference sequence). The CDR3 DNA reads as TGTGCCAGCAGCTCTCGACAGGGATCCGCTGAAGCTTTCTTT. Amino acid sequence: CASSSRQGSAEAFF.

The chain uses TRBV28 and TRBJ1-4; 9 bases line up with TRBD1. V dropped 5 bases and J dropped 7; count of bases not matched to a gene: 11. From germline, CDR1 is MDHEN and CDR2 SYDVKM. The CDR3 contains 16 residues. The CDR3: CASSLPGTGYREKLFF. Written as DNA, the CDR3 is TGTGCCAGCAGTCTGCCTGGGACAGGGTATCGTGAAAAACTGTTTTTT.

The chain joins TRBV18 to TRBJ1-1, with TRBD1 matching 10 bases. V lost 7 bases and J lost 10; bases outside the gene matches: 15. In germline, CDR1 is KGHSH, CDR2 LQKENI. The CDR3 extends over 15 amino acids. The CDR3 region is CASFTPTGGANLAFF. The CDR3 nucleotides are TGTGCCAGCTTCACCCCGACAGGGGGCGCGAATTTAGCTTTCTTT.

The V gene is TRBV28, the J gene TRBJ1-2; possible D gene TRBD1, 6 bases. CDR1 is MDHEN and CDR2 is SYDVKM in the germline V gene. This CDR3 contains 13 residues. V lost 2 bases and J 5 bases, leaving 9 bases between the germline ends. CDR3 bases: TGTGCCAGCAGTTTACTAGGGGGTTATGGCTACACCTTC. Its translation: CASSLLGGYGYTF.

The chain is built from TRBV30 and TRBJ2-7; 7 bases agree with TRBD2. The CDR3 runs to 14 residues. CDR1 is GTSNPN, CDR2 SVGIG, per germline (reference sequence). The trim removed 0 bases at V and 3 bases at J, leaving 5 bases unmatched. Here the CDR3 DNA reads TGTGCCTGGAGTGTTAGCGGGCCCAACTACGAGCAGTACTTC. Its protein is CAWSVSGPNYEQYF. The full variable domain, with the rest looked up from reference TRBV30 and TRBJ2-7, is SQTIHQWPATLVQPVGSPLSLECTVEGTSNPNLYWYRQAAGRGLQLLFYSVGIGQISSEVPQNLSASRPQDRQFILSSKKLLLSDSGFYLCAWSVSGPNYEQYFGPGTRLTVT.

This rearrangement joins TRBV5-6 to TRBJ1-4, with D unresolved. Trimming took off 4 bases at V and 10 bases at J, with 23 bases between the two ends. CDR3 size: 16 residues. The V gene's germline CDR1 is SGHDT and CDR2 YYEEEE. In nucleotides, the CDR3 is TGTGCCAGCAGCCACCGTAACAGTCGTCTGGAGGGAAAACTGTTTTTT. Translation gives CASSHRNSRLEGKLFF.

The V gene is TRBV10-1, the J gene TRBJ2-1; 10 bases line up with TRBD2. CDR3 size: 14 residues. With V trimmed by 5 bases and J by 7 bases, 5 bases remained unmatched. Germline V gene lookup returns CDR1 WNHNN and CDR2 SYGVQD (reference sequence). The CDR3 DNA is TGCGCCAGCAGTAGGAGCGGGAGGGTGAATGAGCAGTTCTTC. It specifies CASSRSGRVNEQFF.

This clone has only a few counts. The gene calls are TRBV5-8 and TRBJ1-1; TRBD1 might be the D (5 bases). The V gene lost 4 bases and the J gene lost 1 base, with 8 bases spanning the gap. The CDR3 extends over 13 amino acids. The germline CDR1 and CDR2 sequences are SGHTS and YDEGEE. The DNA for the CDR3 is TGTGCCAGCAGCAGAGACAGGAACACTGAAGCTTTCTTT. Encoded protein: CASSRDRNTEAFF.

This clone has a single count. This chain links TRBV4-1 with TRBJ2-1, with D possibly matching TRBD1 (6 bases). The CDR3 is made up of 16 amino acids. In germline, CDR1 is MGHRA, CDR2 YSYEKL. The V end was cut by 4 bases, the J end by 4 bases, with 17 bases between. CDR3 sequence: CASSLRTVKIYNEQFF. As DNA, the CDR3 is TGCGCCAGCAGCCTACGGACAGTCAAAATTTACAATGAGCAGTTCTTC.

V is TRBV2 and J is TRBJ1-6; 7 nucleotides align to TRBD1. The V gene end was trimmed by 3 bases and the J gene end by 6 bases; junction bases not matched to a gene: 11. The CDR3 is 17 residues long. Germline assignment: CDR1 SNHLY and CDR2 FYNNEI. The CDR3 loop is CASSEFPRTGLNSPLHF. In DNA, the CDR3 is TGTGCCAGCAGTGAGTTCCCGAGGACAGGCCTTAATTCACCCCTCCACTTT.

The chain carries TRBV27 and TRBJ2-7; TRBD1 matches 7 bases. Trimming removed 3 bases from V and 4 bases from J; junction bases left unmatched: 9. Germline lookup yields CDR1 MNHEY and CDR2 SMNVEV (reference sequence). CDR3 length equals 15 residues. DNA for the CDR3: TGTGCCAGCAGTTTTCTTGGACAGGAGTTATACGAGCAGTACTTC. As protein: CASSFLGQELYEQYF.

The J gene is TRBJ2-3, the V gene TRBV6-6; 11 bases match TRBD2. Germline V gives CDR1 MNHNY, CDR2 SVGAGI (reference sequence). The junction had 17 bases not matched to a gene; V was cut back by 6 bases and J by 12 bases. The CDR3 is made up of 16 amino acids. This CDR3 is CASSNGIAGGPSSQYF. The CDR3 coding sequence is TGTGCCAGCAGCAATGGCATAGCGGGGGGGCCGTCGTCCCAGTATTTT.

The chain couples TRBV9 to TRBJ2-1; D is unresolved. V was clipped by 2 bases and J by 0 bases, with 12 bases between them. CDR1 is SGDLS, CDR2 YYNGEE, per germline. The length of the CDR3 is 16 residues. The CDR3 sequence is CASSVTVLSSYNEQFF. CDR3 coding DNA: TGTGCCAGCAGCGTCACCGTCTTGAGCTCCTACAATGAGCAGTTCTTC.

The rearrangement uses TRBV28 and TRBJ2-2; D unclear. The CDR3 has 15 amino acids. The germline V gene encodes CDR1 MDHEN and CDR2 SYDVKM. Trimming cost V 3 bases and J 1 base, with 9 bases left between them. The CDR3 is CASSFWAGNTGELFF. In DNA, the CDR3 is TGTGCCAGCAGTTTCTGGGCAGGGAACACCGGGGAGCTGTTTTTT.

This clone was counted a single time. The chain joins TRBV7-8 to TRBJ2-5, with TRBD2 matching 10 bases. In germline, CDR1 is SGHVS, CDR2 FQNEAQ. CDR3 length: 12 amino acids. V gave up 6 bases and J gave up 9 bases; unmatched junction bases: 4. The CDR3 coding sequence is TGTGCCAGCAGTTCTAGCGGGAGCGCCCAGTACTTC. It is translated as CASSSSGSAQYF.

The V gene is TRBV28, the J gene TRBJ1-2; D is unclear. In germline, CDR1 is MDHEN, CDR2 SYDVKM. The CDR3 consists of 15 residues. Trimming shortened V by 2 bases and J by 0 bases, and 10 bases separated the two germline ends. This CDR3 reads CASSLGKPTNYGYTF. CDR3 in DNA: TGTGCCAGCAGTTTAGGTAAGCCCACTAACTATGGCTACACCTTC.

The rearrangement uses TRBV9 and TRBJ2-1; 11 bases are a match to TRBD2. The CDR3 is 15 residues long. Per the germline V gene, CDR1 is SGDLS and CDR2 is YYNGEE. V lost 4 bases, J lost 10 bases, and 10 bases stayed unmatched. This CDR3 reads CASSLTLAGAQEQFF. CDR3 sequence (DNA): TGTGCCAGCAGCTTAACACTAGCGGGAGCCCAAGAGCAGTTCTTC.

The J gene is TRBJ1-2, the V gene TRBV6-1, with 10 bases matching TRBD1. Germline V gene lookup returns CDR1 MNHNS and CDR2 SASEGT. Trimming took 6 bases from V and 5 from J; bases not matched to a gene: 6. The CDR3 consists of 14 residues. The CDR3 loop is CASSRDRGVYGYTF. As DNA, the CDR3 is TGTGCCAGCAGCCGGGACAGGGGAGTTTATGGCTACACCTTC.

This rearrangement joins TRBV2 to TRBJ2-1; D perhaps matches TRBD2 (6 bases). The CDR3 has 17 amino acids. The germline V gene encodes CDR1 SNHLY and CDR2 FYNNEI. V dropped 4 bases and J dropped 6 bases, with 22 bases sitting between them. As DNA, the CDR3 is TGTGCCAGCAGTGGGGACTTCGCGAACCTTCTAATCAATGAGCAGTTCTTC. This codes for CASSGDFANLLINEQFF.

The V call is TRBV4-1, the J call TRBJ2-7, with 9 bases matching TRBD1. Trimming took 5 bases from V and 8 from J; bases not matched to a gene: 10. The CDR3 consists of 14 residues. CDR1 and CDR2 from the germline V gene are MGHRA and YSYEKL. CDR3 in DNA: TGCGCCAGCAGCGTCCGGGACAGGGCTTACAAGCAGTACTTC. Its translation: CASSVRDRAYKQYF.

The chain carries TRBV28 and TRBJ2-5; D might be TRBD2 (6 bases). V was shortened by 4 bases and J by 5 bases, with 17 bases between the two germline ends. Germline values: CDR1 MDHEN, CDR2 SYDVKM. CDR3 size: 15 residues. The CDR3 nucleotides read TGTGCCAGCAGTTCGGGACTTACAGCCCGGGAGACCCAGTACTTC. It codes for CASSSGLTARETQYF. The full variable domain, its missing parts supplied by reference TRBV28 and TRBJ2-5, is DVKVTQSSRYLVKRTGEKVFLECVQDMDHENMFWYRQDPGLGLRLIYFSYDVKMKEKGDIPEGYSVSREKKERFSLILESASTNQTSMYLCASSSGLTARETQYFGPGTRLLVL.

CDR3 DNA: TGTGCCAGCACTTCGGTAGCTAACTATGGCTACACCTTC. As protein: CASTSVANYGYTF. The chain couples TRBV6-1 to TRBJ1-2; D gene ambiguous. V was shortened by 7 bases and J by 0 bases, with 9 bases between the two germline ends. The CDR3 sequence is 13 residues long. The germline V gene has CDR1 MNHNS and CDR2 SASEGT.